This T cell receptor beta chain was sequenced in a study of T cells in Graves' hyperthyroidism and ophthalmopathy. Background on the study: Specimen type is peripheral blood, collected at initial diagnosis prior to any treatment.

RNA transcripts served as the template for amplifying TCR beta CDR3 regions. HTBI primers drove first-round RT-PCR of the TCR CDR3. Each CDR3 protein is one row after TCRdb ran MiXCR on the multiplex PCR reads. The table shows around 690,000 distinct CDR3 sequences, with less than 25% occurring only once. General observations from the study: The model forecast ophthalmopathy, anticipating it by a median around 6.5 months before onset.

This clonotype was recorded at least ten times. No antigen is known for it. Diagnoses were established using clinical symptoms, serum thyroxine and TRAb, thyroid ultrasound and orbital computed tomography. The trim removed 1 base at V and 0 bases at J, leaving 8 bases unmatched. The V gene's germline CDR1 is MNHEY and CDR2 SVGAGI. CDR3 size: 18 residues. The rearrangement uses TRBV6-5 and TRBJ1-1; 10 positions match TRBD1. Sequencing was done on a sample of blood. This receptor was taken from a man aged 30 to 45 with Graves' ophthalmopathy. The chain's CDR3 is CASSYLGRQGAMNTEAFF. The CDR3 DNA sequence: TGTGCCAGCAGTTACTTAGGGAGACAGGGGGCGATGAACACTGAAGCTTTCTTT.